This T cell receptor beta chain was captured by sequencing in a study of shared clonotypes between healthy human individuals. Findings and caveats of the study: Generation of non-shared clonotypes was less probable than generation of clonotypes shared by all four donors.

Germline-derived CDR1 and CDR2 are SGHTA and FQGNSA. The CDR3 runs 16 residues. V was pared by 5 bases and J by 3 bases, with 6 bases of the junction left unmatched. Comments on this clone: The antigen is unknown.

Assay: immunoSEQ multiplex PCR; the TCRdb copy retains only in-frame clones and omits some. The table records millions of clones, 95% of them present only once. The genes are TRBV7-2 and TRBJ2-5; 13 nucleotides match TRBD2. The source is a young man in good health. The specimen sequenced was naive CD4+ T cells sorted from blood. Subset defined: CD45RA+ positively selected. The CDR3, as DNA: TGTGCCAGCAGCCTGGGACTAGCGGGGAATAAAGAGACCCAGTACTTC. As protein: CASSLGLAGNKETQYF.